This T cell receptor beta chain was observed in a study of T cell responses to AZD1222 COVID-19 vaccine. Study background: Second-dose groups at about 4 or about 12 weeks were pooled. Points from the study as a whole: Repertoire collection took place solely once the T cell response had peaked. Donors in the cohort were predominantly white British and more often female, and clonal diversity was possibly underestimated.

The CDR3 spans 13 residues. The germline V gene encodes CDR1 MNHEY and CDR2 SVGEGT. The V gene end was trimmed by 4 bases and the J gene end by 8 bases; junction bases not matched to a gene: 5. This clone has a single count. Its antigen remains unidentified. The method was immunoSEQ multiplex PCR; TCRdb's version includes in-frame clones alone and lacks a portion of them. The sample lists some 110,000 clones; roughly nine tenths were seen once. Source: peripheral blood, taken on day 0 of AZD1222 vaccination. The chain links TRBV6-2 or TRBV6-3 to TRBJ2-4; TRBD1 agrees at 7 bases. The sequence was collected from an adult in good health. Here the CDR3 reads CASSFGQGDIQYF. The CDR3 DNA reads TGTGCCAGCAGTTTTGGCCAGGGGGACATTCAGTACTTC.